A selection of T cell receptor beta chains follows, all from one sample in a study of hypomethylating agent response in myelodysplastic syndrome. Profiling relied on immunoSEQ multiplex PCR, and the TCRdb table lists in-frame clones only, not all of them. The data contain approximately 4,500 clones, more than 80% of them singletons. Sequencing was performed on bone marrow, taken before or after starting hypomethylating agent treatment for myelodysplastic syndrome (not recorded which). These receptors came from a human donor with myelodysplastic syndrome. Both conserved end residues are part of each CDR3. A D gene is named only where the DNA matches it firmly. Size is stated for part of the rows, as once, few or many counts, or as a class when the clone is expanded.

>.|TRBV19|.|TRBJ1-2
CASSISPLGYYTF
>.|TRBV13|.|TRBJ2-1
CASSLAANNEQFF
>.|TRBV21-1|once|TRBJ2-5
CASSKVYGARGETQYF
>.|TRBV7-9|.|TRBJ1-1
CASSPNSEAFF
>TRBD2|TRBV6-6|.|TRBJ2-5
CASSLGGDVETQYF
>.|TRBV5-5|.|TRBJ1-5
CASSLVPGNGNQPQHF
>.|TRBV28|large|TRBJ2-7
CASSFPSEQYF
>.|TRBV15|.|TRBJ1-5
CATSREGGVNQPQHF
>.|TRBV7-2|.|TRBJ1-1
CASSQQETTEAFF
>.|TRBV6-5|once|TRBJ2-7
CASRVSGTYEQYF
>.|TRBV11-2|.|TRBJ2-7
CASSLDLSEQYF
>.|TRBV14|.|TRBJ1-1
CASSHYGTEAFF
>TRBD1|TRBV2|.|TRBJ1-1
CASSEGQRNTEAFF
>.|TRBV7-7|.|TRBJ1-1
CASSPTVNTEAFF
>.|TRBV15|.|TRBJ2-1
CATSRGLQTTYSEQFF